Each of the 27 T cell receptor beta chains below was sequenced from the same sample in a study of blood T cell dynamics during melanoma immunotherapy. Time point given: week 3, after first cycle of checkpoint inhibitor. Assay used: immunoSEQ multiplex PCR; TCRdb lists only in-frame clones, some missing. This table has roughly 5,900 clones, more than 65% appearing once. Sequencing was performed on blood, taken from a patient treated with checkpoint blockade. The receptors originated from a human donor with melanoma.

The gene calls are TRBV7-8 and TRBJ1-2, with unresolved D. Deletions cut 5 bases from V and 2 bases from J, with 9 bases between. Germline V gene lookup returns CDR1 SGHVS and CDR2 FQNEAQ. This CDR3 has 13 residues. CDR3 in amino acids: CASSGDINYGYTF. CDR3 in DNA: TGTGCCAGCAGCGGAGACATAAACTATGGCTACACCTTC.

This chain uses TRBV6-5 with TRBJ1-1, with D hard to call. The CDR3 loop spans 15 amino acids. V lost 5 bases and J lost 1, with 14 bases in between. CDR1 is MNHEY, CDR2 SVGAGI, per germline. In DNA form, the CDR3 reads TGTGCCAGCAGTAACCTTCCGGACGGGAACACTGAAGCTTTCTTT. Residues: CASSNLPDGNTEAFF.

The V gene is TRBV2, the J gene TRBJ2-7; possible D gene TRBD2, 5 bases. CDR3 length: 14 residues. Germline CDR1 SNHLY, CDR2 FYNNEI. V lost 6 bases, J lost 2 bases, and 14 bases lay in between. The DNA of the CDR3 is TGTGCCAGCAGGGAGAGGGCACTTACCTACGAGCAGTACTTC. Protein: CASRERALTYEQYF.

The J gene is TRBJ2-7, the V gene TRBV6-5; 10 bases map to TRBD1. Germline V gene lookup returns CDR1 MNHEY and CDR2 SVGAGI. The V segment lost 1 base and the J segment 5 bases; nucleotides outside the gene matches: 5. The CDR3 loop spans 15 amino acids. The CDR3 bases are TGTGCCAGCAGTTACTGGGGACAGGGGAACAACGAGCAGTACTTC. This gives the protein CASSYWGQGNNEQYF.

The genes are TRBV10-3 and TRBJ2-7; possible D gene TRBD2, 7 bases. Germline-derived CDR1 and CDR2 are ENHRY and SYGVKD. V lost 6 bases and J lost 3, with 24 bases in between. The CDR3 spans 17 residues. As DNA, the CDR3 is TGTGCCATCAGGGGTCGGGGGGAAGGACAGCACAACTACGAGCAGTACTTC. This codes for CAIRGRGEGQHNYEQYF.

Worth noting for this clone: One end of the junction fails to match germline, which may point to a read error. The CDR3 DNA reads TGTCAGGGGGCATCCCCTGGCTACACCTTC. This encodes CQGASPGYTF. This chain links TRBV20-1 with TRBJ1-2; 8 bases align to TRBD1. CDR1 is DFQATT and CDR2 is SNEGSKA in the germline V gene (reference sequence). CDR3 length equals 10 residues.

The table lists this clone with a few counts. CDR3: CASVDRGLGSTEAFF. DNA of the CDR3: TGTGCCAGCGTAGACAGGGGGCTTGGAAGCACTGAAGCTTTCTTT. The gene calls are TRBV6-1 and TRBJ1-1; 10 bases match TRBD1. This CDR3 is built from 15 residues. The V gene's germline CDR1 is MNHNS and CDR2 SASEGT. V was pared by 8 bases and J by 4 bases, with 10 bases of the junction left unmatched.

The J gene is TRBJ1-2, the V gene TRBV27, with TRBD1 identical over 10 bases. Looked up from germline, CDR1 is MNHEY and CDR2 is SMNVEV (reference sequence). The CDR3 length is 15 residues. J gave up 7 bases and V 5 bases, and 10 bases lay outside the gene matches. Here the CDR3 DNA reads TGTGCCAGCAGTGCGAGGGACAGGGACAGGGGTGGCTACACCTTC. As protein: CASSARDRDRGGYTF.

The rearrangement uses TRBV19 and TRBJ2-7, with 8 bases matching TRBD1. V dropped 5 bases and J dropped 2; count of bases not matched to a gene: 17. The length of the CDR3 is 18 residues. In germline, CDR1 is LNHDA, CDR2 SQIVND (reference sequence). The CDR3 bases are TGTGCCAGTAGTGCCCGGCTAAGGGACAGGCGTGCACCCTACGAGCAGTACTTC. Encoded protein: CASSARLRDRRAPYEQYF. The full variable domain, completed using reference TRBV19 and TRBJ2-7, is DGGITQSPKYLFRKEGQNVTLSCEQNLNHDAMYWYRQDPGQGLRLIYYSQIVNDFQKGDIAEGYSVSREKKESFPLTVTSAQKNPTAFYLCASSARLRDRRAPYEQYFGPGTRLTVT.

V and J are TRBV19 and TRBJ1-5, with D uncertain. This CDR3 contains 15 residues. Trimming removed 7 bases from V and 0 bases from J, with 13 bases in between. Germline-derived CDR1 and CDR2 are LNHDA and SQIVND (reference sequence). The CDR3 here is CASTLMRSSNQPQHF. In DNA form, the CDR3 reads TGTGCCAGTACCCTCATGAGAAGTAGCAATCAGCCCCAGCATTTT.

This clone was seen only once. V and J are TRBV27 and TRBJ1-5; D is possibly TRBD1 (6 bases). The CDR3 loop spans 14 amino acids. CDR1 is MNHEY and CDR2 is SMNVEV in the germline V gene (reference sequence). The V end lost 7 bases, the J end lost 6 bases, and 16 bases lay between the germline ends. In DNA form, the CDR3 reads TGTGCCAGCAACCCCCGAGGGGGAGGTCAGCCCCAGCATTTT. Translating it yields CASNPRGGGQPQHF.

The chain uses TRBV19 and TRBJ1-1, with D perhaps matching TRBD1 (5 bases). This CDR3 contains 16 residues. CDR1 and CDR2 (germline): LNHDA, SQIVND (reference sequence). V was clipped by 1 base and J by 1 base, with 13 bases between them. CDR3 region: CASSIGRGFWNTEAFF. The CDR3 bases are TGTGCCAGTAGTATAGGGAGGGGTTTCTGGAACACTGAAGCTTTCTTT.

CDR3 residues: CASSLVDYQGGYTF. Written as DNA, the CDR3 is TGTGCCAGCAGCTTAGTTGATTACCAGGGAGGCTACACCTTC. The chain employs TRBV7-2 and TRBJ1-2, with D possibly TRBD1 on 5 matching bases. The CDR3 is 14 amino acids. Per germline, CDR1 SGHTA and CDR2 FQGNSA. V was shortened by 1 base and J by 8 bases, with 14 bases between the two germline ends.

The rearrangement links TRBV11-2 to TRBJ1-1, with D perhaps matching TRBD1 (5 bases). CDR1 SGHAT and CDR2 FQNNGV come from the germline V gene. V was pared by 5 bases and J by 0 bases, with 19 bases between. The CDR3 length is 17 residues. The CDR3, as DNA: TGTGCCAGCAGCAAAGGACTAGGACAATCCATGAACACTGAAGCTTTCTTT. It codes for CASSKGLGQSMNTEAFF.

The sample holds a few counts of this clone. The V and J genes are TRBV6-6 and TRBJ1-2; 7 bases match TRBD1. The CDR3 consists of 14 residues. V was clipped by 1 base and J by 8 bases; unmatched bases: 7. Germline values: CDR1 MNHNY, CDR2 SVGAGI (reference sequence). The CDR3 protein is CASSYFTGVEGYTF. The DNA for the CDR3 is TGTGCCAGCAGTTACTTTACAGGGGTGGAGGGCTACACCTTC.

The chain has TRBV5-4 and TRBJ2-7; 7 bases are shared with TRBD1. The length of the CDR3 is 14 residues. V was clipped by 0 bases and J by 3 bases; unmatched bases: 3. The germline gives CDR1 SGHNT, CDR2 YYREEE (reference sequence). The CDR3, as DNA: TGTGCCAGCAGCTTGGGTAGACAGGGCTACGAGCAGTACTTC. Protein product: CASSLGRQGYEQYF.

This chain connects TRBV7-2 to TRBJ1-1, with D tentatively TRBD1 (5 bases). Germline values: CDR1 SGHTA, CDR2 FQGNSA. Trimming removed 1 base at V and 10 bases at J, with 10 bases between. The CDR3 consists of 12 residues. CDR3 amino acids: CASSLVQGPAFF. The CDR3 DNA reads as TGTGCCAGCAGCTTAGTCCAGGGCCCAGCTTTCTTT.

V and J are TRBV5-1 and TRBJ2-1, with a weak D call TRBD1 (5 bases). The CDR3 is 13 residues long. V lost 4 bases and J 4 bases, leaving 9 bases between the germline ends. Germline V gene lookup returns CDR1 SGHRS and CDR2 YFSETQ. CDR3 bases: TGCGCCAGCAGCCCCGACAGTTACAATGAGCAGTTCTTC. Encoded protein: CASSPDSYNEQFF.

The gene calls are TRBV6-6 and TRBJ1-5; D remains ambiguous. The ends were cut back, 6 bases at V and 0 bases at J, with 15 bases in the middle. This CDR3 is built from 16 residues. From germline, CDR1 is MNHNY and CDR2 SVGAGI (reference sequence). The CDR3: CASSSIVENSNQPQHF. The CDR3 DNA sequence: TGTGCCAGCAGCTCCATAGTGGAAAATAGCAATCAGCCCCAGCATTTT.

A word on this clone: The junction differs from germline at one of its ends, possibly a read error. This chain connects TRBV7-7 to TRBJ2-1, with 10 bases aligning to TRBD2. The CDR3 sequence is 14 residues long. The germline gives CDR1 SSHAT, CDR2 FNYEAQ (reference sequence). CDR3 nucleotide sequence: TGTGCCAGCAGCCTAGCGGGGGAGTACAATGAGCAGTTCTTC. Protein product: CASSLAGEYNEQFF.

The chain has TRBV6-5 and TRBJ2-7; 10 positions match TRBD2. Germline trimming cut 0 bases from V and 0 bases from J; bases unmatched to any gene: 2. This CDR3 is built from 16 residues. Looked up from germline, CDR1 is MNHEY and CDR2 is SVGAGI. CDR3 sequence (DNA): TGTGCCAGCAGTTACTCGGGACTAGCGAGCTCCTACGAGCAGTACTTC. It specifies CASSYSGLASSYEQYF.

The chain has TRBV19 and TRBJ1-1; D might be TRBD1 (5 bases). The V end lost 3 bases, the J end lost 1 base, and 12 bases lay between the germline ends. Germline CDR1 reads LNHDA; CDR2 reads SQIVND (reference sequence). This CDR3 is 15 amino acids long. CDR3 nucleotide sequence: TGTGCCAGTAGTATTGGGACCTTCAGGAACACTGAAGCTTTCTTT. It specifies CASSIGTFRNTEAFF. The whole variable domain, remainder taken from reference TRBV19 and TRBJ1-1, is DGGITQSPKYLFRKEGQNVTLSCEQNLNHDAMYWYRQDPGQGLRLIYYSQIVNDFQKGDIAEGYSVSREKKESFPLTVTSAQKNPTAFYLCASSIGTFRNTEAFFGQGTRLTVV.

The V and J genes are TRBV27 and TRBJ1-4, with D possibly matching TRBD1 (6 bases). Germline CDR1 reads MNHEY; CDR2 reads SMNVEV (reference sequence). The CDR3 is 15 residues long. Trimming removed 5 bases at V and 0 bases at J, with 10 bases between. DNA of the CDR3: TGTGCCAGCAGTGGACAGCCCGCAACTAATGAAAAACTGTTTTTT. Its translation is CASSGQPATNEKLFF.

This clone has a handful of counts. V and J are TRBV7-2 and TRBJ1-3, with D unclear. The CDR3 runs to 12 residues. Per germline, CDR1 SGHTA and CDR2 FQGNSA. V was pared by 4 bases and J by 7 bases, with 8 bases between. CDR3 protein: CASSSQWNTIYF. CDR3 sequence (DNA): TGTGCCAGCAGCTCACAATGGAACACCATATATTTT.

This clone occurred once. CDR3 in amino acids: CASARAGVTYEQYF. CDR3 DNA sequence: TGTGCCAGCGCACGGGCAGGGGTTACCTACGAGCAGTACTTC. The rearrangement links TRBV6-1 to TRBJ2-7; a possible D gene is TRBD1 (6 bases). V was cut by 8 bases and J by 2 bases, with 16 bases left in between. The germline V gene encodes CDR1 MNHNS and CDR2 SASEGT. The CDR3 spans 14 residues.

The chain recombines TRBV15 with TRBJ1-2, with no clear D. CDR1 and CDR2 (germline): LNHNV, YYDKDF (reference sequence). This CDR3 contains 13 residues. V shed 0 bases and J shed 6 bases, with 8 bases lying between them. The CDR3 spells CATSRDGRDGYTF. In nucleotides, the CDR3 is TGTGCCACCAGCAGAGACGGGAGAGATGGCTACACCTTC.

The rearrangement joins TRBV4-3 to TRBJ2-7, with 15 positions matching TRBD2. Per germline, CDR1 LGHNA and CDR2 YSLEER. Trimming cost V 0 bases and J 12 bases; bases outside gene matches: 9. The CDR3 runs 16 residues. CDR3 nucleotide sequence: TGCGCCAGCAGCCAAGAGATAGGACTAGCGGGAGGGCGTTTGTACTTC. It codes for CASSQEIGLAGGRLYF.